Shown below are 16 T cell receptor beta chains from a single sample sequenced in a study of cytomegalovirus exposure and HLA in healthy donors. Assay used: immunoSEQ multiplex PCR; TCRdb lists only in-frame clones, some missing. The table records over 110,000 clones, more than 85% of them present only once. Specimen: PBMCs. The receptors derive from a man between 18 and 35 years old in good health and CMV-seropositive.

For the CDR3, the DNA is TGTGCCTGGAGTGTATATGGACAGGGAGGACGGGAGACCCAGTACTTC. It encodes CAWSVYGQGGRETQYF. J is TRBJ2-5 and V is TRBV30, with 8 nucleotides matching TRBD1. The CDR3 length is 16 residues. In germline, CDR1 is GTSNPN, CDR2 SVGIG (reference sequence). With V trimmed by 0 bases and J by 5 bases, 11 bases remained unmatched.

The CDR3 coding sequence is TGTGCCAGTAGTATATCCCCGCGGGCCGGGGAGCTGTTTTTT. Its translation is CASSISPRAGELFF. This chain links TRBV19 with TRBJ2-2; TRBD2 might be the D (5 bases). The CDR3 has 14 amino acids. Germline V CDR1 and CDR2: LNHDA, SQIVND (reference sequence). The germline V and J ends were trimmed by 2 bases and 6 bases, with 10 bases remaining between them.

A single count supports this clone. This chain links TRBV9 with TRBJ2-2; possible D gene TRBD1, 6 bases. The CDR3 totals 14 residues. Trimming removed 3 bases at V and 4 bases at J, with 10 bases between. CDR1 is SGDLS, CDR2 YYNGEE, per germline. The CDR3 protein is CASSAGAGTGELFF. The CDR3 DNA follows: TGTGCCAGCAGCGCAGGGGCGGGCACCGGGGAGCTGTTTTTT.

This sequence joins TRBV6-4 and TRBJ2-3, with TRBD1 matching 9 bases. The junction had 4 bases not matched to a gene; V was cut back by 4 bases and J by 2 bases. The CDR3 totals 15 residues. The V gene's germline CDR1 is MRHNA and CDR2 SNTAGT. The DNA for the CDR3 is TGTGCCAGCAGTGCTGGACAGGGGCACACAGATACGCAGTATTTT. Translation gives CASSAGQGHTDTQYF.

This clone appeared a few times. The genes are TRBV5-4 and TRBJ2-3; TRBD1 matches 9 bases. This CDR3 is 14 amino acids long. V gave up 4 bases and J gave up 3 bases; unmatched junction bases: 3. From germline, CDR1 is SGHNT and CDR2 YYREEE (reference sequence). As DNA, the CDR3 is TGTGCCAGCAGCAAGACAGGGGGGACAGATACGCAGTATTTT. Translation: CASSKTGGTDTQYF.

J is TRBJ1-1 and V is TRBV30, with D possibly being TRBD1 (6 bases). V gave up 0 bases and J gave up 11 bases, with 13 bases separating them. Looked up from germline, CDR1 is GTSNPN and CDR2 is SVGIG (reference sequence). The CDR3 totals 12 residues. The CDR3 is CAWSVGRGRAFF. CDR3 nucleotides: TGTGCCTGGAGTGTAGGCAGGGGACGTGCTTTCTTT.

In this sample, this clone turned up a few times. The chain employs TRBV18 and TRBJ1-1; tentatively, D is TRBD1 (5 bases). Trimming left V 5 bases short and J 3 bases short, with 10 bases between. This CDR3 contains 13 residues. Germline assignment: CDR1 KGHSH and CDR2 LQKENI. CDR3 sequence reads: CASSNRRDTEAFF. In nucleotides, the CDR3 is TGTGCCAGCTCAAACAGGAGGGACACTGAAGCTTTCTTT.

Comments on this clone: Within the sample, other DNA sequences also encode this same CDR3. V is TRBV5-1 and J is TRBJ2-2; D possibly corresponds to TRBD2 (6 bases). CDR3 size: 16 residues. Deletions cut 0 bases from V and 2 bases from J, with 11 bases between. CDR1 is SGHRS and CDR2 is YFSETQ in the germline V gene. The DNA for the CDR3 is TGCGCCAGCAGCTTGGCCGGAGGGGCAAACACCGGGGAGCTGTTTTTT. It translates to CASSLAGGANTGELFF.

The V call is TRBV11-2, the J call TRBJ1-2; a weak D match, TRBD1 (5 bases). Trimming left V 9 bases short and J 0 bases short, with 8 bases between. The length of the CDR3 is 12 residues. The V gene's germline CDR1 is SGHAT and CDR2 FQNNGV. CDR3 DNA: TGTGCCAGGGGGGGAGCTAACTATGGCTACACCTTC. It translates to CARGGANYGYTF. The complete variable domain, with remaining parts taken from reference TRBV11-2 and TRBJ1-2, reads EAGVAQSPRYKIIEKRQSVAFWCNPISGHATLYWYQQILGQGPKLLIQFQNNGVVDDSQLPKDRFSAERLKGVDSTLKIQPAKLEDSAVYLCARGGANYGYTFGSGTRLTVV.

V gene TRBV7-3 combines with J gene TRBJ2-1; 9 nucleotides match TRBD2. Per the germline V gene, CDR1 is SGHTA and CDR2 is FQGTGA. With 5 bases clipped from V and 12 bases from J, the junction kept 5 bases outside the gene matches. The CDR3 is 12 residues long. CDR3 DNA: TGTGCCAGCAGCCCTAGCGGGATGGGGCAGTTCTTC. As protein: CASSPSGMGQFF.

This rearrangement joins TRBV14 to TRBJ1-4, with D tentatively TRBD1 (5 bases). CDR3 length: 16 amino acids. V was pared by 2 bases and J by 7 bases, with 17 bases between. Germline loops: CDR1 SGHDN, CDR2 FVKESK. CDR3 region: CASSQRRRGSGEKLFF. The CDR3 DNA follows: TGTGCCAGCAGCCAAAGACGAAGGGGTTCGGGTGAAAAACTGTTTTTT.

This chain connects TRBV19 to TRBJ1-1, with D perhaps TRBD1 (6 bases). Trimming stripped 6 bases from V and 8 bases from J, with 13 bases between. The CDR3 has 12 residues. CDR1 and CDR2 from the germline V gene are LNHDA and SQIVND (reference sequence). CDR3 protein: CASRPLGAEAFF. The CDR3 DNA follows: TGTGCCAGTAGACCGCTGGGGGCAGAAGCTTTCTTT.

The V gene is TRBV10-2, the J gene TRBJ1-4, with D tentatively TRBD1 (5 bases). The germline gives CDR1 WSHSY, CDR2 SAAADI. The CDR3 consists of 13 residues. CDR3 in amino acids: CASGGATNEKLFF. The CDR3 nucleotides are TGCGCGTCGGGGGGTGCAACTAATGAAAAACTGTTTTTT.

The genes are TRBV2 and TRBJ2-5, with D possibly being TRBD1 (6 bases). CDR1 SNHLY and CDR2 FYNNEI come from the germline V gene. Trimming removed 3 bases at V and 6 bases at J, with 8 bases between. The CDR3 is made up of 12 amino acids. The CDR3 loop is CASSDRGKTQYF. CDR3 DNA sequence: TGTGCCAGCAGTGACAGGGGAAAGACCCAGTACTTC.

J is TRBJ1-4 and V is TRBV18; 10 bases map to TRBD1. There are 20 residues in the CDR3. Germline trimming cut 2 bases from V and 5 bases from J; bases unmatched to any gene: 17. Germline V gene lookup returns CDR1 KGHSH and CDR2 LQKENI. The CDR3 here is CASSPLKTGGLASTNEKLFF. The DNA of the CDR3 is TGTGCCAGCTCACCATTGAAGACAGGGGGCCTGGCCTCCACCAATGAAAAACTGTTTTTT.

The genes are TRBV21-1 and TRBJ2-3; the DNA was not used to check the table's D call, TRBD1. TRBV21-1 counts as a pseudogene. This CDR3 has 17 residues. This CDR3 reads CASSKEVLGRVGDTQYF. DNA for the CDR3: TGTGCCAGCAGCAAAGAGGTTCTGGGCAGGGTGGGAGATACGCAGTATTTT.